These T cell receptor beta chains were read from a single sample in a study of cytomegalovirus exposure and HLA in healthy donors. Repertoires were generated with immunoSEQ multiplex PCR, while TCRdb's copy carries only in-frame clones and drops some. The table lists about 140,000 clones, about 75% of them singletons. Sequenced material: PBMCs. Receptor source: a woman younger than 45 in good health and CMV-seronegative. Each CDR3 is given with its conserved first and last residue. A D gene is named only where the DNA matches it firmly. The size field is filled for only some rows; it gives once, few, many or a size class.

D: NA; J: TRBJ2-6; size: NA; V: TRBV6-4; CDR3: CASSDEANSGANVLTF; DNA: TGTGCCAGCAGTGACGAGGCCAACTCTGGGGCCAACGTCCTGACTTTC
D: NA; J: TRBJ1-3; size: NA; V: TRBV29-1; CDR3: CSVTVSGNTIYF; DNA: TGCAGCGTGACAGTCTCTGGAAACACCATATATTTT
D: TRBD2; J: TRBJ2-3; size: NA; V: TRBV27; CDR3: CASSLWGRGATDTQYF; DNA: TGTGCCAGCAGTTTATGGGGGCGGGGGGCCACAGATACGCAGTATTTT
D: NA; J: TRBJ2-5; size: NA; V: TRBV7-2; CDR3: CASTNYGQETQYF; DNA: TGTGCCAGCACCAACTACGGACAAGAGACCCAGTACTTC
D: NA; J: TRBJ2-3; size: NA; V: TRBV7-7; CDR3: CASSLMGTSTDTQYF; DNA: TGTGCTAGCAGCTTGATGGGGACTAGCACAGATACGCAGTATTTT
D: NA; J: TRBJ2-3; size: NA; V: TRBV2; CDR3: CASSNFLTDDSTDTQYF; DNA: TGTGCCAGCAGCAACTTCTTGACAGACGATAGCACAGATACGCAGTATTTT
D: NA; J: TRBJ1-4; size: few; V: TRBV5-8; CDR3: CASSPRAGLLNEKLFF; DNA: TGTGCCAGCAGCCCGAGGGCCGGGCTGCTAAATGAAAAACTGTTTTTT
D: NA; J: TRBJ1-1; size: NA; V: TRBV11-2; CDR3: CASTGRRQGGTEAFF; DNA: TGTGCCAGCACGGGCAGGAGGCAGGGAGGCACTGAAGCTTTCTTT
D: TRBD1; J: TRBJ2-7; size: NA; V: TRBV4-2; CDR3: CASSQSTGGSYEQYF; DNA: TGTGCCAGCAGCCAGAGTACAGGGGGGTCCTACGAGCAGTACTTC
D: TRBD1; J: TRBJ1-2; size: NA; V: TRBV9; CDR3: CASSVGSAGGVGSGYTF; DNA: TGTGCCAGCAGCGTAGGGTCGGCAGGGGGCGTCGGGAGTGGCTACACCTTC
D: NA; J: TRBJ1-1; size: NA; V: TRBV30; CDR3: CAWSVGVEAFF; DNA: TGTGCCTGGAGTGTAGGGGTAGAAGCTTTCTTT
D: NA; J: TRBJ2-1; size: NA; V: TRBV9; CDR3: CASSVGGSTYNEQFF; DNA: TGTGCCAGCAGCGTCGGAGGGTCTACCTACAATGAGCAGTTCTTC
D: TRBD2; J: TRBJ2-7; size: NA; V: TRBV7-8; CDR3: CASSSRTSGGYLSYEQYF; DNA: TGTGCCAGCAGCTCAAGGACTAGCGGGGGGTACCTCTCCTACGAGCAGTACTTC
D: NA; J: TRBJ2-5; size: NA; V: TRBV7-8; CDR3: CASRFWGEETQYF; DNA: TGTGCCAGCAGATTTTGGGGCGAAGAGACCCAGTACTTC
D: NA; J: TRBJ1-1; size: NA; V: TRBV5-1; CDR3: CASSLEPVDRRVTEAFF; DNA: TGCGCCAGCAGCTTGGAGCCAGTAGATCGGCGGGTCACTGAAGCTTTCTTT
D: TRBD1; J: TRBJ2-7; size: NA; V: TRBV28; CDR3: CASSLLTGQGTEQYF; DNA: TGTGCCAGCAGTTTATTAACGGGACAGGGGACCGAGCAGTACTTC
D: NA; J: TRBJ1-6; size: NA; V: TRBV19; CDR3: CASSSESFNSPLHF; DNA: TGTGCCAGTAGTAGCGAAAGTTTTAATTCACCCCTCCACTTT
D: TRBD1; J: TRBJ1-1; size: NA; V: TRBV5-4; CDR3: CASSVDRGPEAFF; DNA: TGTGCCAGCAGCGTCGACAGGGGGCCTGAAGCTTTCTTT
D: NA; J: TRBJ2-2; size: NA; V: TRBV7-3; CDR3: CASSSRETINTGELFF; DNA: TGTGCCAGCAGCTCCAGAGAGACAATCAACACCGGGGAGCTGTTTTTT
D: NA; J: TRBJ2-7; size: NA; V: TRBV2; CDR3: CASSERLAHEQYF; DNA: TGTGCCAGCAGTGAAAGGCTAGCCCACGAGCAGTACTTC
D: TRBD1; J: TRBJ1-2; size: NA; V: TRBV27; CDR3: CASSLRGGTEQGYTF; DNA: TGTGCCAGCAGTTTACGAGGGGGCACCGAGCAAGGCTACACCTTC
D: NA; J: TRBJ2-7; size: NA; V: TRBV6-1; CDR3: CASSQTSGSYEQYF; DNA: TGTGCCAGCAGCCAGACATCGGGGTCCTACGAGCAGTACTTC
D: TRBD2; J: TRBJ2-1; size: once; V: TRBV4-1; CDR3: CASMTSTSGANNEQFF; DNA: TGCGCCAGCATGACTTCGACTAGCGGGGCTAACAATGAGCAGTTCTTC
D: TRBD2; J: TRBJ2-2; size: NA; V: TRBV5-1; CDR3: CASSPGLAGGRPGGELFF; DNA: TGCGCCAGCAGCCCCGGACTAGCGGGGGGGCGCCCGGGCGGGGAGCTGTTTTTT
D: NA; J: TRBJ1-1; size: NA; V: TRBV6-5; CDR3: CASKAGSNTEAFF; DNA: TGTGCCAGCAAAGCAGGGTCGAACACTGAAGCTTTCTTT
D: TRBD2; J: TRBJ2-1; size: NA; V: TRBV11-3; CDR3: CASSGGAYNEQFF; DNA: TGTGCCAGCAGCGGGGGGGCCTACAATGAGCAGTTCTTC
D: TRBD1; J: TRBJ1-1; size: NA; V: TRBV2; CDR3: CASSATRQGRNTEAFF; DNA: TGTGCCAGCAGCGCAACCCGACAGGGTAGGAACACTGAAGCTTTCTTT
D: NA; J: TRBJ1-2; size: NA; V: TRBV30; CDR3: CAWSNSFNYGYTF; DNA: TGTGCCTGGTCGAACAGCTTTAACTATGGCTACACCTTC
D: TRBD1; J: TRBJ2-1; size: few; V: TRBV10-1; CDR3: CASSGRDRGLNEQFF; DNA: TGCGCCAGCAGTGGCCGGGACAGGGGGCTCAATGAGCAGTTCTTC
D: NA; J: TRBJ1-5; size: NA; V: TRBV6-5; CDR3: CASSPQVNQPQHF; DNA: TGTGCCAGCAGTCCACAGGTCAATCAGCCCCAGCATTTT
D: NA; J: TRBJ2-2; size: NA; V: TRBV5-4; CDR3: CASSPHRDNFLPNTGELFF; DNA: TGTGCCAGCAGCCCGCACCGGGACAACTTCTTGCCGAACACCGGGGAGCTGTTTTTT
D: TRBD1; J: TRBJ1-2; size: NA; V: TRBV28; CDR3: CASSEGRQGRIYGYTF; DNA: TGTGCCAGCAGTGAGGGGAGACAGGGCCGGATCTATGGCTACACCTTC
D: NA; J: TRBJ1-6; size: NA; V: TRBV2; CDR3: CASRPLQPNSPLHF; DNA: TGTGCCAGCAGACCTTTACAGCCAAATTCACCCCTCCACTTT
D: TRBD1; J: TRBJ1-2; size: once; V: TRBV5-4; CDR3: CASSPSLSDRVFGYTF; DNA: TGTGCCAGCAGCCCAAGTCTGTCCGACAGGGTCTTTGGCTACACCTTC
D: TRBD1; J: TRBJ1-1; size: NA; V: TRBV9; CDR3: CASSVVPGGLNTEAFF; DNA: TGTGCCAGCAGCGTAGTGCCAGGGGGCTTGAACACTGAAGCTTTCTTT
D: NA; J: TRBJ1-1; size: NA; V: TRBV7-2; CDR3: CASSSGGGISDTEAFF; DNA: TGTGCCAGCAGCTCCGGGGGGGGGATAAGCGACACTGAAGCTTTCTTT
D: NA; J: TRBJ1-5; size: once; V: TRBV2; CDR3: CASSQGLNQPQHF; DNA: TGTGCCAGCAGCCAGGGGCTCAATCAGCCCCAGCATTTT
D: NA; J: TRBJ1-6; size: NA; V: TRBV30; CDR3: CAWSAQASSYNSPLHF; DNA: TGTGCCTGGAGTGCACAGGCGAGCTCCTATAATTCACCCCTCCACTTT
D: TRBD1; J: TRBJ1-2; size: NA; V: TRBV27; CDR3: CASSLSWDRGGGYTF; DNA: TGTGCCAGCAGTTTATCCTGGGACAGGGGAGGGGGCTACACCTTC
D: NA; J: TRBJ2-4; size: NA; V: TRBV15; CDR3: CATSRDKGGPGAPKYF; DNA: TGTGCCACCAGCAGAGATAAGGGGGGGCCTGGGGCACCAAAGTACTTC
D: NA; J: TRBJ2-2; size: NA; V: TRBV6-4; CDR3: CASSIRPGTLNTGELFF; DNA: TGTGCCAGCAGTATACGACCCGGGACATTGAACACCGGGGAGCTGTTTTTT
D: NA; J: TRBJ1-2; size: once; V: TRBV4-3; CDR3: CASSQDLGGRALNYGYTF; DNA: TGCGCCAGCAGCCAAGATCTGGGAGGCAGGGCCCTAAACTATGGCTACACCTTC
D: TRBD1; J: TRBJ1-5; size: NA; V: TRBV6-5; CDR3: CASSSTGDSNQPQHF; DNA: TGTGCCAGCAGTTCCACAGGGGATAGCAATCAGCCCCAGCATTTT
D: NA; J: TRBJ1-1; size: NA; V: TRBV4-3; CDR3: CASSQNFPNTEAFF; DNA: TGCGCCAGCAGCCAAAACTTTCCGAACACTGAAGCTTTCTTT
D: NA; J: TRBJ1-1; size: NA; V: TRBV18; CDR3: CASSPPEVTGKAFF; DNA: TGTGCCAGCTCACCACCGGAGGTTACGGGGAAAGCTTTCTTT
D: TRBD1; J: TRBJ2-1; size: NA; V: TRBV4-1; CDR3: CASSQYLGTADNEQFF; DNA: TGCGCCAGCAGCCAATATCTCGGGACAGCCGACAATGAGCAGTTCTTC
D: NA; J: TRBJ2-4; size: NA; V: TRBV13; CDR3: CASSFSDSNKNIQYF; DNA: TGTGCCAGCAGCTTTTCTGACAGTAACAAAAACATTCAGTACTTC
D: NA; J: TRBJ2-2; size: NA; V: TRBV27; CDR3: CASSSWATGELFF; DNA: TGTGCCAGCAGTTCTTGGGCCACCGGGGAGCTGTTTTTT
D: NA; J: TRBJ1-1; size: few; V: TRBV27; CDR3: CASSLRENTEAFF; DNA: TGTGCCAGCAGTTTGCGGGAGAACACTGAAGCTTTCTTT
D: TRBD1; J: TRBJ1-4; size: NA; V: TRBV27; CDR3: CASSGRDRGQREKLFF; DNA: TGTGCCAGCAGTGGCCGGGACAGGGGGCAGAGAGAAAAACTGTTTTTT
D: TRBD1; J: TRBJ1-2; size: once; V: TRBV14; CDR3: CASSQARQGYGYTF; DNA: TGTGCCAGCAGCCAAGCTCGACAGGGCTATGGCTACACCTTC
D: NA; J: TRBJ1-1; size: NA; V: TRBV5-1; CDR3: CASSLPGRTEAFF; DNA: TGCGCCAGCAGCTTGCCAGGGCGGACTGAAGCTTTCTTT